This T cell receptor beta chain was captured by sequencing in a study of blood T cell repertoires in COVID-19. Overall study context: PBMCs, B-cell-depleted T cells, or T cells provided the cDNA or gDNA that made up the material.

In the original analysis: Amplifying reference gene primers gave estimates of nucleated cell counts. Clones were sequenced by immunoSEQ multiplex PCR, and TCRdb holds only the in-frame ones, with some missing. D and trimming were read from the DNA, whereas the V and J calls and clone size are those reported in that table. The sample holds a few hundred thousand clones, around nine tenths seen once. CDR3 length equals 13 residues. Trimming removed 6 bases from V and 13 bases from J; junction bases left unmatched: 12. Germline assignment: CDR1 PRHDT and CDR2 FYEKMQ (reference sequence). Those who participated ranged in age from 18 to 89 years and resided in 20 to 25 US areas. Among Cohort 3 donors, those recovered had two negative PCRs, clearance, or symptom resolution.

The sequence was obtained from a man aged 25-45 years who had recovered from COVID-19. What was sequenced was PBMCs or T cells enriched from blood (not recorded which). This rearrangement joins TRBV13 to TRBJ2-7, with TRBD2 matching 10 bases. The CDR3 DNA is TGTGCCAGCAGAGGCAGGGGTAGCGGGGGGCGATACTTC. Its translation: CASRGRGSGGRYF.